This T cell receptor beta chain was identified in a study of Ad26.COV2.S vaccination and SARS-CoV-2 variants. Background on the study: Enrollment placed the donor in the COV1001 Ad26.COV2.S trial arm. Intramuscularly, Ad26.COV2.S was given either once or twice, 56 days apart. General study results and limits: Total T cell responses were possibly underestimated by TCR breadth and depth analyses.

As regards this clone: Its antigen is not identified.

CDR1 and CDR2 from the germline V gene are SGHRS and YFSETQ. The CDR3 consists of 12 residues. Trimming took 3 bases from V and 1 from J, leaving 4 bases between them. Produced via immunoSEQ multiplex PCR; TCRdb's table is partial and in-frame only. The table lists more than 300,000 clones, 75% to 90% of them singletons. Stated treatment: around 19 received Ad26.COV2.S at low or high dose, single or two shots; roughly 5 received placebo; per-sample allocation not given. After the first vaccine or placebo injection, samples were drawn on day 63. The genes are TRBV5-1 and TRBJ2-5; no clear D gene. The source of this sequence is a person aged 18-60 years who received the Ad26.COV2.S COVID-19 vaccine or a placebo. The source was peripheral blood, collected in a trial of Ad26.COV2.S vaccine versus placebo. Here the CDR3 DNA reads TGCGCCAGCAGCTACCTCCAAGAGACCCAGTACTTC. Its protein is CASSYLQETQYF.